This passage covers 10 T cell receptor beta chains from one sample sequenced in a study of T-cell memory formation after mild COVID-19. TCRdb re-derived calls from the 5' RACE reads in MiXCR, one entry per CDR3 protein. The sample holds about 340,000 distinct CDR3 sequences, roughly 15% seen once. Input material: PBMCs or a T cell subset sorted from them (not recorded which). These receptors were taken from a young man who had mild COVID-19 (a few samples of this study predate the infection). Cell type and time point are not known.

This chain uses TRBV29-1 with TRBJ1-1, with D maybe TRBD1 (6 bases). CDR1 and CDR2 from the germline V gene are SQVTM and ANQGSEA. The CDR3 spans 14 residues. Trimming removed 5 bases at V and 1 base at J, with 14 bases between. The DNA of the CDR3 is TGCAGCGTTACACAGGGTTTAGGGAACACTGAAGCTTTCTTT. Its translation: CSVTQGLGNTEAFF.

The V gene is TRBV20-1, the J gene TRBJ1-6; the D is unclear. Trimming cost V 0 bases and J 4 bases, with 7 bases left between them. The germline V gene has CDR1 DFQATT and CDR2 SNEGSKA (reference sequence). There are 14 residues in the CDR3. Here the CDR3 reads CSARDGGYNSPLHF. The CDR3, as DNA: TGCAGTGCTAGAGATGGAGGTTATAATTCACCCCTCCACTTT.

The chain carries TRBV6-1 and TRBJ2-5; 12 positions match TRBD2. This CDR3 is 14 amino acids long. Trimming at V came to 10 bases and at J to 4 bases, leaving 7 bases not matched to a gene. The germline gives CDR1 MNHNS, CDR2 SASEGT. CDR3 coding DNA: TGTGCCACCCGACTAGCGGGGGCCACAGAGACCCAGTACTTC. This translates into CATRLAGATETQYF.

This CDR3 reads CASSMVGLNEKLFF. The CDR3 DNA follows: TGTGCCAGTAGTATGGTCGGCCTCAATGAAAAACTGTTTTTT. This chain uses TRBV19 with TRBJ1-4; no clear D gene. The germline CDR1 and CDR2 sequences are LNHDA and SQIVND (reference sequence). The CDR3 sequence is 14 residues long. V lost 3 bases and J 5 bases, leaving 10 bases between the germline ends.

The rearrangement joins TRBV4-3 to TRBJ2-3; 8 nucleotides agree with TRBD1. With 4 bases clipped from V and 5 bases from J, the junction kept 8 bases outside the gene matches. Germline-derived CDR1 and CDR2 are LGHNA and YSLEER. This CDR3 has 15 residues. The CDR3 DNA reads TGCGCCAGCAGCCCCCGGACAGGGCGGGGAGATACGCAGTATTTT. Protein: CASSPRTGRGDTQYF.

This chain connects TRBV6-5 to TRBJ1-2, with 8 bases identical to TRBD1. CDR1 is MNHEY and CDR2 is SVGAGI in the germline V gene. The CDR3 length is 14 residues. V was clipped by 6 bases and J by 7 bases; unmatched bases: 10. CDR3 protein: CASRDRDRLFGYTF. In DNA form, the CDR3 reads TGTGCCAGCAGGGACCGGGACAGGCTATTTGGCTACACCTTC.

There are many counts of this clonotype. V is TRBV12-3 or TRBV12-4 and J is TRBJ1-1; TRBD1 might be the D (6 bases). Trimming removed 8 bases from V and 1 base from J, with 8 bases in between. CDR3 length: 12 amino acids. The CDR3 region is CASSRGNTEAFF. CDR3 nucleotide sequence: TGTGCCAGCTCCAGGGGGAACACTGAAGCTTTCTTT.

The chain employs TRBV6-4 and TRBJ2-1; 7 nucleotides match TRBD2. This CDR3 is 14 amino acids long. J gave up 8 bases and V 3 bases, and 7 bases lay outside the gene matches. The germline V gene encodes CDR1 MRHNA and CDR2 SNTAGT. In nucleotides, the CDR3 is TGTGCCAGCAGTGATGGGGGGGAGGGCCATGAGCAGTTCTTC. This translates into CASSDGGEGHEQFF.

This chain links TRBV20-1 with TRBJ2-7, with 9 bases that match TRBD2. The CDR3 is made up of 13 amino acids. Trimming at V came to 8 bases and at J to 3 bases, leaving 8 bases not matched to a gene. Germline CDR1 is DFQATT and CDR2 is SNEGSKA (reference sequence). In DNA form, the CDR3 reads TGCAGTTACCCTAGGCGGGGGGGCTACGAGCAGTACTTC. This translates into CSYPRRGGYEQYF.

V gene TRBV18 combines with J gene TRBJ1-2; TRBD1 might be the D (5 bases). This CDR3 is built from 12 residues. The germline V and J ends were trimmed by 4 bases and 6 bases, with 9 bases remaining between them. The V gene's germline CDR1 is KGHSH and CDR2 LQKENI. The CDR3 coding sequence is TGTGCCAGCTCACAGCAGGGCGATGGCTACACCTTC. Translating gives CASSQQGDGYTF.